What follows describes a single T cell receptor (beta chain). Its specificity is unknown. Each sample contained roughly 0.95-10 million cryopreserved PBMC, thawed before DNA extraction. These data are taken from a study of long-term antiretroviral therapy in people with HIV. Study in general: The oldest specimens predate the 2015 immediate-ART recommendation by about a decade. Study-wide points: HIV repertoire CDR3 lengths ranged less widely than those of controls. ART adherence, viral resistance and therapy changes were undocumented.

Investigators performed immunoSEQ version v3.0 at survey level. Sequencing used immunoSEQ multiplex PCR; TCRdb keeps in-frame clones, though not all of them. This sample yields 15,000 to 20,000 clones, of which over 65% are seen a single time; about 15% belongs to the top ten. The CDR3 loop spans 15 amino acids. Germline CDR1 is MDHEN and CDR2 is SYDVKM. Trimming cost V 5 bases and J 0 bases; bases outside gene matches: 7. The TCR comes from a woman in her 50s with HIV. Here the sequenced sample was unsorted PBMCs, taken 0.5 years before starting antiretroviral therapy. V usage is TRBV28 and J usage is TRBJ2-7; 7 nucleotides match TRBD2. In DNA form, the CDR3 reads TGTGCCAGCAGTACTAGGAGGGAGGGCTCCTACGAGCAGTACTTC. The encoded protein is CASSTRREGSYEQYF.